This T cell receptor (beta chain) was sequenced during a study of blood T cell repertoires in COVID-19. Study-wide background: PBMCs, B-cell-depleted T cells, or T cells provided the cDNA or gDNA that made up the material.

The protocol was immunoSEQ multiplex PCR, while the TCRdb copy is restricted to in-frame clones and leaves out a portion. The table lists roughly 150,000 clones, 85% to 95% of them singletons. This CDR3 region has 14 residues. Germline assignment: CDR1 DFQATT and CDR2 SNEGSKA (reference sequence). With V trimmed by 3 bases and J by 8 bases, 8 bases remained unmatched. Sequenced sample: peripheral blood. This receptor was identified in a woman aged 55 to 70 with COVID-19, enrolled during active disease. This sequence joins TRBV20-1 and TRBJ1-4, with 8 bases matching TRBD1. CDR3 coding DNA: TGCAGTGCTAGTACGGACAGGGTCCGGGAAAAACTGTTTTTT. Protein: CSASTDRVREKLFF.